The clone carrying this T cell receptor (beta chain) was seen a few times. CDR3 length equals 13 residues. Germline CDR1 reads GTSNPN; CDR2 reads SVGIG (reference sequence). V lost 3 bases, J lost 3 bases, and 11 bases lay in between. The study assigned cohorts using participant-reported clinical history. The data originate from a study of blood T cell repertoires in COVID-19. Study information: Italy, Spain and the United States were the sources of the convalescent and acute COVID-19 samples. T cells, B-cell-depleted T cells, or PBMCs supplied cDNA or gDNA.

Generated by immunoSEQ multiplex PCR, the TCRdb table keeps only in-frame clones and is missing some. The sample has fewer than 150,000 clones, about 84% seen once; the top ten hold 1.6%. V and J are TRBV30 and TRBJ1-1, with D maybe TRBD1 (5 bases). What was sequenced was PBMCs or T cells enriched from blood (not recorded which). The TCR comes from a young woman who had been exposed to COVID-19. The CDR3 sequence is CAWRSSGYTEAFF. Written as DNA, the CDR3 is TGTGCCTGGAGGAGTTCAGGGTACACTGAAGCTTTCTTT.